These T cell receptor beta chains were read from a single sample in a study of identical twins. TCRdb ran MiXCR on the 5' RACE reads and lists one entry per CDR3 protein. The data contain 650,000 to 750,000 distinct CDR3 sequences, approximately 22% of them singletons. These sequences were also reported in another study, on T cells expressing NK-cell markers.

Sequencing was performed on PBMCs. Receptors were obtained from a woman aged 18-30 years in good health. Both conserved end residues are part of each CDR3. The D gene is left open where the match is weak. Rows give clone size only sometimes, using once, few, many, or a class for an expanded clone.

len	v_gene	abundance	d_gene	j_gene	CDR3nt	CDR3aa
13	TRBV20-1	.	TRBD1	TRBJ2-1	TGCAGTGCTTTCCCAGGGGGCAACAATGAGCAGTTCTTC	CSAFPGGNNEQFF
15	TRBV20-1	few	.	TRBJ1-6	TGCAGTGCTACCCGACGTCCGGGGGTAAATTCACCCCTCCACTTT	CSATRRPGVNSPLHF
14	TRBV12-3/TRBV12-4	once	TRBD2	TRBJ2-1	TGTGCCAGCAGTCCCGGGGGTAGCGGGGGCTCGCAGTTCTTC	CASSPGGSGGSQFF
12	TRBV2	few	TRBD1	TRBJ2-1	TGTGCCAGCAGGTGGACAGGGCAGGAGCAGTTCTTC	CASRWTGQEQFF
15	TRBV9	.	.	TRBJ2-3	TGTGCCAGCAACCTGGGCCTAGCGCGATCAGATACGCAGTATTTT	CASNLGLARSDTQYF
15	TRBV7-2	many	TRBD2	TRBJ2-1	TGTGCCAGCAGCCGGGGACTAGCGGGTTATAATGAGCAGTTCTTC	CASSRGLAGYNEQFF
17	TRBV20-1	.	.	TRBJ2-7	TGCTGTGCTAGCGACGGGACAGGGACGGGTAGCGGGGGTGGGCAGTACTTC	CCASDGTGTGSGGGQYF
12	TRBV27	many	.	TRBJ2-7	TGTGCCAGCAGGGCCAGGAGTCACGAGCAGTACTTC	CASRARSHEQYF
17	TRBV5-1	few	TRBD2	TRBJ2-3	TGCGCCAGCAGCGGGAGCGGGAGGGTCGCTGGCGCAGATACGCAGTATTTT	CASSGSGRVAGADTQYF
13	TRBV20-1	.	.	TRBJ2-7	TGCAGTGCTAGAGCGGACAGCTCCTACGAGCAGTACTTC	CSARADSSYEQYF
14	TRBV6-4	.	TRBD1	TRBJ2-1	TGTGCCAGCAGTGACGGTCCAGGGGGCAATGAGCAGTTCTTC	CASSDGPGGNEQFF
12	TRBV12-3/TRBV12-4	.	.	TRBJ2-3	TGTGCCAGCAGTTCCCCTTTGGATACGCAGTATTTT	CASSSPLDTQYF
12	TRBV12-3/TRBV12-4	.	.	TRBJ2-1	TGTGCCAGCAGTTTCTTAGAGGCTGAGCAGTTCTTC	CASSFLEAEQFF
13	TRBV27	.	.	TRBJ2-7	TGTGCCAGCAGTACGGGACGGGACTACGAGCAGTACTTC	CASSTGRDYEQYF
13	TRBV20-1	.	.	TRBJ2-3	TGCAGTGCTTCCAAATTCGGCACAGATACGCAGTATTTT	CSASKFGTDTQYF
14	TRBV4-3	many	TRBD2	TRBJ2-1	TGCGCCAGCAGCCATGAACTAGCGACCAATGAGCAGTTCTTC	CASSHELATNEQFF
18	TRBV12-3/TRBV12-4	once	TRBD2	TRBJ2-3	TGTGCCAGCGGCGCCCTCCTCCTAGCGGGGACGAGCACAGATACGCAGTATTTT	CASGALLLAGTSTDTQYF
14	TRBV20-1	few	TRBD2	TRBJ2-1	TGCAGTGCTGCAAGACTAGCGAGAAACAATGAGCAGTTCTTC	CSAARLARNNEQFF
11	TRBV12-3/TRBV12-4	few	.	TRBJ1-1	TGTGCCAGCAGCCCCACTATGGGGGCTTTCTTT	CASSPTMGAFF
16	TRBV15	.	.	TRBJ2-7	TGTGCCACCAGCAGAGGCGCGGGAACACCTAACTACGAGCAGTACTTC	CATSRGAGTPNYEQYF
15	TRBV6-5	.	.	TRBJ1-2	TGTGCCAGCAGTTACTACCCGGGACAAGACTATGGCTACACCTTC	CASSYYPGQDYGYTF
14	TRBV7-7	.	TRBD1	TRBJ2-2	TGTGCTAGCAGCCTCGGGACAGTCACCGGGGAGCTGTTTTTT	CASSLGTVTGELFF
13	TRBV20-1	many	TRBD2	TRBJ2-7	TGCAGTGCTAGGACTAGCGGGAGGTACGAGCAGTACTTC	CSARTSGRYEQYF
15	TRBV24-1	many	TRBD2	TRBJ2-2	TGTGCCACCAGTGGGACTAGCGAGAACACCGGGGAGCTGTTTTTT	CATSGTSENTGELFF
14	TRBV12-3/TRBV12-4	few	TRBD2	TRBJ2-7	TGTGCCACCGCTCTTCTAGCGGGGTACGACGAGCAGTACTTC	CATALLAGYDEQYF
14	TRBV11-2	few	TRBD1	TRBJ2-1	TGTGCCAGCAGCAACCGGGACAGGTACAATGAGCAGTTCTTC	CASSNRDRYNEQFF
15	TRBV9	few	TRBD2	TRBJ2-5	TGTGCCAGCAGCCTACAGACTAGCCAAGGGGAGACCCAGTACTTC	CASSLQTSQGETQYF
15	TRBV10-3	few	.	TRBJ2-2	TGTGCCATCAGTGGACTAGGACCGGGAACCGGGGAGCTGTTTTTT	CAISGLGPGTGELFF
13	TRBV20-1	few	.	TRBJ1-4	TGCAGTGCCTCAACAGGGAGTGAGGAAAAACTGTTTTTT	CSASTGSEEKLFF
12	TRBV27	.	.	TRBJ2-5	TGTGGCACCGGGTGGGGCCAAGAGACCCAGTACTTC	CGTGWGQETQYF
17	TRBV25-1	.	.	TRBJ2-5	TGTGCCAGCACCCTCCCAGGGGGGCAAGCGGTCAAAGAGACCCAGTACTTC	CASTLPGGQAVKETQYF
13	TRBV3-1	few	.	TRBJ2-7	TGTGCCAGCAGCCAAGCCGCGGCGACTCGGGAGTACTTC	CASSQAAATREYF
15	TRBV9	.	.	TRBJ2-3	TGTGCCAGCAGCGTCTCGGGGGTTAGCACAGATACGCAGTATTTT	CASSVSGVSTDTQYF
14	TRBV5-1	many	.	TRBJ2-1	TGCGCCAGCAGCTTGGGGACGGGCCCCAATGAGCAGTTCTTC	CASSLGTGPNEQFF
16	TRBV9	.	.	TRBJ1-1	TGTGCCAGCAGCGTAATCCAGGGAACCTTGAACACTGAAGCTTTCTTT	CASSVIQGTLNTEAFF
15	TRBV9	.	TRBD1	TRBJ2-7	TGTGCCAGCAGCGTAGATCCAGGGGGATCCTACGAGCAGTACTTC	CASSVDPGGSYEQYF
12	TRBV6-5	few	TRBD2	TRBJ2-1	TGTGCCAGCAGTACGTGGGGGGGTGAGCAGTTCTTC	CASSTWGGEQFF
15	TRBV7-2	.	TRBD1	TRBJ1-6	TGTGCCAGCAGCCCACAGGGGGCCTCAGGATCACCCCTCCACTTT	CASSPQGASGSPLHF
13	TRBV2	.	.	TRBJ1-1	TGTGCCAGCAGTAAACAGCGACGCGCTGAAGCTTTCTTT	CASSKQRRAEAFF
15	TRBV7-9	.	.	TRBJ2-1	TGTGCCAGCAGCTTAGGTGGACAGTTCTACAATGAGCAGTTCTTC	CASSLGGQFYNEQFF
13	TRBV5-5	.	.	TRBJ2-7	TGTGCCAGCGGTCTAACAGGAACCTACGAGCAGTACTTC	CASGLTGTYEQYF
13	TRBV10-3	many	TRBD2	TRBJ2-7	TGTGCCACTGGACTAGCGGGAGCCTACGAGCAGTACTTC	CATGLAGAYEQYF
14	TRBV10-3	.	TRBD2	TRBJ2-2	TGTGCCATAATGGGACTAGCGGGCACCGGGGAGCTGTTTTTT	CAIMGLAGTGELFF
15	TRBV29-1	few	TRBD2	TRBJ2-3	TGCAGCGTCCCTAAAGGACTAGCGGGACCAGATACGCAGTATTTT	CSVPKGLAGPDTQYF
19	TRBV11-2	few	TRBD2	TRBJ2-7	TGTGCCAGCAGCTTAAGGGGAGGACTAGCGGGGGGCTACTCCTACGAGCAGTACTTC	CASSLRGGLAGGYSYEQYF
16	TRBV6-1	.	TRBD2	TRBJ2-7	TGTGCCAGCAGGCCTCCCGGGACTAGCGGAGTTTACGAGCAGTACTTC	CASRPPGTSGVYEQYF
15	TRBV27	few	TRBD1	TRBJ1-2	TGTGCCAGCGCCCGGGACAGCTATCTCCCTTATGGCTACACCTTC	CASARDSYLPYGYTF
14	TRBV20-1	.	TRBD2	TRBJ2-3	TGCAGTGCTGCCGCGGGGGGAACCACAGATACGCAGTATTTT	CSAAAGGTTDTQYF